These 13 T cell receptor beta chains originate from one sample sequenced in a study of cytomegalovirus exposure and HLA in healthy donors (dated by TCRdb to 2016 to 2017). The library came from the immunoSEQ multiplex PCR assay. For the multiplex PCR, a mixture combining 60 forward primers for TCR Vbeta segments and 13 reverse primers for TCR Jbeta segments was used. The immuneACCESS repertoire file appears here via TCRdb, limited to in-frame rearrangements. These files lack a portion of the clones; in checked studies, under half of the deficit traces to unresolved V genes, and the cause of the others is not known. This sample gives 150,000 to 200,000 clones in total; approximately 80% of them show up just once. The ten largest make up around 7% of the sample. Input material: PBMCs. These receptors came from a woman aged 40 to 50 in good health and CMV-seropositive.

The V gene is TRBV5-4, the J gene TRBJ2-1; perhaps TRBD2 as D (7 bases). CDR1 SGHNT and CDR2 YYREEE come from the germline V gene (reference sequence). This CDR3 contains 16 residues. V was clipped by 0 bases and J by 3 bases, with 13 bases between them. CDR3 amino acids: CASSLEAGALYNEQFF. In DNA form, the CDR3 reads TGTGCCAGCAGCTTGGAGGCGGGGGCACTCTACAATGAGCAGTTCTTC.

This CDR3 reads CASSTPGTRETQYF. CDR3 bases: TGTGCCAGTAGTACACCCGGGACTCGAGAGACCCAGTACTTC. The chain is built from TRBV19 and TRBJ2-5; perhaps TRBD2 as D (6 bases). The CDR3 is 14 residues long. Germline CDR1 and CDR2: LNHDA and SQIVND (reference sequence). Trimming left V 4 bases short and J 4 bases short, with 13 bases between.

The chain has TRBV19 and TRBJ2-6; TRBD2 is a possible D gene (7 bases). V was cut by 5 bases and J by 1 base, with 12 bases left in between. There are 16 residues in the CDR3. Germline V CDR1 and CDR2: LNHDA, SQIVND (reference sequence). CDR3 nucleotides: TGTGCCAGTAGTCCCCGGGGGGCGTCTGGGGCCAACGTCCTGACTTTC. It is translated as CASSPRGASGANVLTF.

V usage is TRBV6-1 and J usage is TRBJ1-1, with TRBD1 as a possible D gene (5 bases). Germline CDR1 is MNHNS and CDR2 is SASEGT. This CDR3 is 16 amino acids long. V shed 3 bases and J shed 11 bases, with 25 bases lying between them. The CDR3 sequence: CASSDRFGTGLVSAFF. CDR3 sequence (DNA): TGTGCCAGCAGTGATAGGTTCGGGACGGGACTCGTCTCGGCTTTCTTT.

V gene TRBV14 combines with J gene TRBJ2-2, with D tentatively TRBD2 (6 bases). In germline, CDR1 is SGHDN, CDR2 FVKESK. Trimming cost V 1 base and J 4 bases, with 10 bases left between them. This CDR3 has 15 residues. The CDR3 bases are TGTGCCAGCAGCCAAGTGGCGGGACCCACCGGGGAGCTGTTTTTT. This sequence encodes CASSQVAGPTGELFF.

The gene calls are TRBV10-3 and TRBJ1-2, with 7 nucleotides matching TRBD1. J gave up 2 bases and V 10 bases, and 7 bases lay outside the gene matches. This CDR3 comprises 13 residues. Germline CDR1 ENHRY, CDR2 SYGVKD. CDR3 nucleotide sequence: TGTGCCACCGCGGGACAGCCGAACTATGGCTACACCTTC. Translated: CATAGQPNYGYTF.

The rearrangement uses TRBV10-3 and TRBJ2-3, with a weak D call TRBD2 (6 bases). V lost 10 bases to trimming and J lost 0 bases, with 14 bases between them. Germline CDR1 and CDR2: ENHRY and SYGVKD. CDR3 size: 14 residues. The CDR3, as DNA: TGTGCCACCCTACGGGAGTATAGCACAGATACGCAGTATTTT. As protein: CATLREYSTDTQYF.

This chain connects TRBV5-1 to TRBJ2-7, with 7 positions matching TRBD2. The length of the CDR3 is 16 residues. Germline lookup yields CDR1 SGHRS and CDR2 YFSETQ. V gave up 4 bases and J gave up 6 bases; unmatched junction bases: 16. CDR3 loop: CASSPGTTATLAEQYF. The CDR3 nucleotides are TGCGCCAGCAGCCCTGGGACTACCGCTACCCTTGCCGAGCAGTACTTC.

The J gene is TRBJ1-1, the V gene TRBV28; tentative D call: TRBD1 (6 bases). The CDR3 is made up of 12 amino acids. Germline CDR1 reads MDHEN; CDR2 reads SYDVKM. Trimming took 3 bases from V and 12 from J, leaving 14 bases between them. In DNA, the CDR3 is TGTGCCAGCAGTTTTTTAGGGACACTTCCTTTCTTT. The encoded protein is CASSFLGTLPFF.

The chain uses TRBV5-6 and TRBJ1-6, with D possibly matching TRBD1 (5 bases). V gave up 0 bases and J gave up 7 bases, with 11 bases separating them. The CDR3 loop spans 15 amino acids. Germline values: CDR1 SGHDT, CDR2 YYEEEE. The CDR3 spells CASSLGTGLNSPLHF. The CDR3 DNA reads TGTGCCAGCAGCTTGGGGACGGGACTAAATTCACCCCTCCACTTT.

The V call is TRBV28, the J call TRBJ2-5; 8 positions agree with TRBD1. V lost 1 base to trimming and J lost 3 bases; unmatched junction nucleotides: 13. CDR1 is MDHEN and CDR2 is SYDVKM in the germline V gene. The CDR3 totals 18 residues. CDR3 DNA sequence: TGTGCCAGCAGTTTATTTAATGTCAGGACAGGGACCAAAGAGACCCAGTACTTC. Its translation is CASSLFNVRTGTKETQYF. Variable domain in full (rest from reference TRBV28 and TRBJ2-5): DVKVTQSSRYLVKRTGEKVFLECVQDMDHENMFWYRQDPGLGLRLIYFSYDVKMKEKGDIPEGYSVSREKKERFSLILESASTNQTSMYLCASSLFNVRTGTKETQYFGPGTRLLVL.

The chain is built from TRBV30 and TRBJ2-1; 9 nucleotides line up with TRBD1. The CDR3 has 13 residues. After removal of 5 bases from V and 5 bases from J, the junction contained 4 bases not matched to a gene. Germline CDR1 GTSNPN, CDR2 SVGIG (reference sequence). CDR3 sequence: CAWAGTGNNEQFF. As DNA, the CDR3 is TGTGCCTGGGCCGGGACAGGGAACAATGAGCAGTTCTTC.

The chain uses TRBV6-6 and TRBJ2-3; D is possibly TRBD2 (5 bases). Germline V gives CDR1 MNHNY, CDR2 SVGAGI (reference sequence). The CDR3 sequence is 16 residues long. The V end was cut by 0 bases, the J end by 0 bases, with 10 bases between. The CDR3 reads CASSYSSRGSTDTQYF. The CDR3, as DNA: TGTGCCAGCAGTTACTCGAGTCGGGGAAGCACAGATACGCAGTATTTT.